This is a list of T cell receptor beta chains from one sample in a study of blood T cell repertoires in COVID-19. The method was immunoSEQ multiplex PCR; TCRdb's version includes in-frame clones alone and lacks a portion of them. The data hold approximately 190,000 clones, with around four fifths observed a single time. Sample: peripheral blood. The receptors originated from a woman in her thirties or forties with acute or convalescent COVID-19. Both conserved end residues are part of each CDR3. D genes are given only for firm matches. Only some rows state a clone size, as once, few, many or a class for expanded clones.

TRBV7-6,.,.,TRBJ2-1,CASSSLGRSGFGEQFF,TGTGCCAGCAGCTCCCTGGGGAGGAGCGGTTTTGGTGAGCAGTTCTTC
TRBV2,.,TRBD1,TRBJ2-7,CASVGGRAYEQYF,TGTGCCAGCGTAGGGGGCAGGGCCTACGAGCAGTACTTC
TRBV28,.,.,TRBJ2-7,CASSFQRPSGQYF,TGTGCCAGCAGTTTTCAGAGACCCAGCGGGCAGTACTTC
TRBV27,.,.,TRBJ1-4,CASSLSWGGEKLFF,TGTGCCAGCAGTTTATCCTGGGGAGGTGAAAAACTGTTTTTT
TRBV2,.,.,TRBJ2-1,CASRDSPGEQFF,TGTGCCAGCAGGGACAGTCCTGGTGAGCAGTTCTTC
TRBV7-8,.,TRBD1,TRBJ1-2,CASSLRTGGSYGYTF,TGTGCCAGCAGCTTAAGGACAGGGGGCAGCTATGGCTACACCTTC
TRBV7-7,.,.,TRBJ2-5,CASSLGGQVVETQYF,TGTGCCAGCAGCTTAGGCGGGCAGGTGGTAGAGACCCAGTACTTC
TRBV4-1,.,.,TRBJ1-3,CASSQDGGPRRRNTIYF,TGCGCCAGCAGCCAAGACGGCGGGCCAAGGAGGAGAAACACCATATATTTT
TRBV5-6,.,TRBD1,TRBJ1-4,CASSLRGHGEKLFF,TGTGCCAGCAGCTTGAGGGGGCACGGGGAAAAACTGTTTTTT
TRBV19,.,TRBD1,TRBJ1-3,CARVVGQEFGNTIYF,TGTGCCCGAGTAGTCGGACAGGAGTTTGGAAACACCATATATTTT
TRBV6-6,.,TRBD2,TRBJ2-6,CASSPRRDYGANVLTF,TGTGCCAGCAGCCCGAGGAGGGACTACGGGGCCAACGTCCTGACTTTC
TRBV6-1,.,.,TRBJ2-3,CASSEGRADTQYF,TGTGCCAGCAGTGAAGGGAGGGCAGATACGCAGTATTTT
TRBV27,.,.,TRBJ1-5,CASSLYRAGQPQHF,TGTGCCAGCAGTTTATACAGGGCAGGGCAGCCCCAGCATTTT
TRBV28,.,TRBD2,TRBJ2-2,CASSLRRLAGGMGGELFF,TGTGCCAGCAGTCTCCGACGACTAGCGGGAGGTATGGGCGGGGAGCTGTTTTTT
TRBV7-9,few,TRBD2,TRBJ2-7,CASSFASGGIYEQYF,TGTGCCAGCAGTTTCGCTAGCGGGGGGATCTACGAGCAGTACTTC
TRBV30,.,.,TRBJ1-2,CAWSVGAGGYTF,TGTGCCTGGAGTGTAGGGGCTGGAGGCTACACCTTC